This note documents a single T cell receptor beta chain sequence. Its antigen is unidentified. The V gene's germline CDR1 is MNHNY and CDR2 SVGAGI (reference sequence). V lost 8 bases and J 2 bases, leaving 13 bases between the germline ends. This CDR3 spans 14 amino acids. The sample is drawn from a study of PD-1 blockade in mismatch repair-deficient tumors. Points from the study as a whole: Tumor-resident clones, often undetectable pretreatment in blood, expanded then contracted after pembrolizumab.

Assay used: immunoSEQ multiplex PCR; TCRdb lists only in-frame clones, some missing. The table records more than 90,000 clones, 60% to 85% of them present only once. The source material was peripheral blood, sampled more than 58 weeks after starting pembrolizumab. The chain recombines TRBV6-6 with TRBJ1-5, with D hard to call. The source of this sequence is an adult with mismatch repair-deficient cancer. DNA for the CDR3: TGTGCCAGCCAAGTGGGCAGTGGCAATCAGCCCCAGCATTTT. It is translated as CASQVGSGNQPQHF.